This record looks at one T cell receptor beta chain sequence and its context. Irradiated stimulators labeled with violet dye, about 200,000 in number, were plated with about 200,000 CFSE-labeled responders. Post-reaction, proliferating CD3+CD4+ and CD3+CD8+ responders (CFSE-low) were sorted. This specimen belongs to a study of graft-versus-host responses after intestinal transplantation. Whole-study context: Induction with anti-thymocyte globulin, then tacrolimus and steroids for roughly three years, was given to all recipients.

Sequencing was performed with immunoSEQ multiplex PCR; in TCRdb, only in-frame clones are kept and a portion is missing. The repertoire has approximately 10,000 clones, approximately 40% of them found once; the top ten carry about 13%. Findings and caveats of the study: Recipient marrow held GvH clones, some first seen in ileum or blood.

The source of this sequence is a human patient who received an intestinal transplant. The sequenced sample was alloreactive CD8+ T cells from a mixed lymphocyte reaction culture, obtained before intestinal transplant. Subset meaning: CFSE-low proliferating T cells sorted from approximately 6-day pre-transplant mixed lymphocyte reaction (GvH or HvG direction).

CDR3 residues: CASSVVGLGETQYF. The CDR3 DNA is TGTGCCAGCAGCGTAGTGGGGCTAGGCGAGACCCAGTACTTC. The chain is built from TRBV9 and TRBJ2-5; tentatively, D is TRBD1 (5 bases). The CDR3 contains 14 residues. Per the germline V gene, CDR1 is SGDLS and CDR2 is YYNGEE. V lost 0 bases to trimming and J lost 5 bases, with 11 bases between them.